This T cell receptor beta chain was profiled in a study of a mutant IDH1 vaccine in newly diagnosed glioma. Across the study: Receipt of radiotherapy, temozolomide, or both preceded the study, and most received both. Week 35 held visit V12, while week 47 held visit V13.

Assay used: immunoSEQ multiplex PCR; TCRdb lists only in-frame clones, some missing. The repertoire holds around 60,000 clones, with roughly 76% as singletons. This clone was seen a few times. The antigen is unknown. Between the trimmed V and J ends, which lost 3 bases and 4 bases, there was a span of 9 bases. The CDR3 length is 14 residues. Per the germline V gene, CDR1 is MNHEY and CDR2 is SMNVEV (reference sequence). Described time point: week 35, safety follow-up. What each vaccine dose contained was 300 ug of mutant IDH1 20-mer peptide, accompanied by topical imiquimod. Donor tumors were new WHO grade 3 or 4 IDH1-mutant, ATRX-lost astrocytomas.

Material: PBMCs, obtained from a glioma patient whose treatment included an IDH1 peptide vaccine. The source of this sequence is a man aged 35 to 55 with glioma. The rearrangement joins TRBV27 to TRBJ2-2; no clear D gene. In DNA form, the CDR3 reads TGTGCCAGCAGTTTGTGGCTTACCACCGGGGAGCTGTTTTTT. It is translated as CASSLWLTTGELFF.